This T cell receptor (beta chain) was sequenced in a study of blood T cell repertoires in COVID-19. Original analysis: Nucleated cell number was recorded as an estimate derived from reference gene primer amplification. Clones were sequenced by immunoSEQ multiplex PCR, and TCRdb holds only the in-frame ones, with some missing. That table supplies the V and J calls and clone size; D and trimming were determined from the DNA. The sample carries 120,000 to 150,000 clones, 65% to 85% recorded once. This CDR3 spans 15 amino acids. The germline CDR1 and CDR2 sequences are SGDLS and YYNGEE. V lost 4 bases and J lost 5; bases outside the gene matches: 11. The participants were between about 18 and 90 years old and came from under 25 US areas.

The TCR comes from a woman between 45 and 60 years old who had been exposed to COVID-19. Sequencing was performed on PBMCs or T cells enriched from blood (not recorded which). The V gene is TRBV9, the J gene TRBJ2-5; 7 nucleotides match TRBD2. This CDR3 is CASSPSLAALETQYF. The CDR3 DNA is TGTGCCAGCAGCCCATCCCTAGCGGCGCTTGAGACCCAGTACTTC.